This T cell receptor beta chain was identified during a study of molecular identifiers for immune sequencing clone quantification. On the study more broadly: Naive CD8 cell RNA, from roughly 20,000 or 100,000 cells, was split five ways in replicates, with four sequenced. Findings and limits, study-wide: Jurkat TCR RNA spiked in from one cell reportedly remained identifiable amid 970,000 or so naive cells. Over 97% of effector molecules, but under 1% in naive cells, were held by clones with more than 20 RNA copies.

Germline CDR1 PRHDT, CDR2 FYEKMQ (reference sequence). This CDR3 has 14 residues. Losses at the gene ends were 6 bases for V and 3 bases for J; bases not matched to a gene: 6. Library preparation followed earlier protocols using designated TCR primers. Each CDR3 protein gets one entry after TCRdb re-called the PCR reads with MiXCR. The table shows nearly 55,000 distinct CDR3 sequences, with 36% occurring only once. This clonotype came up a few times. Its antigen is not known. Sequences were obtained from naive CD8+ T cells from blood, with Jurkat cell RNA spiked in. Subset meaning: FACS-sorted CD8+CD4-CCR7+CD45RA+ naive T cells. The genes are TRBV13 and TRBJ2-5; TRBD1 aligns across 8 bases. The TCR sequence derives from a human donor in good health. Some libraries in this study had Jurkat cell RNA spiked in. The chain's CDR3 is CASSTTQGEETQYF. CDR3 coding DNA: TGTGCCAGCAGTACCACACAGGGGGAAGAGACCCAGTACTTC.